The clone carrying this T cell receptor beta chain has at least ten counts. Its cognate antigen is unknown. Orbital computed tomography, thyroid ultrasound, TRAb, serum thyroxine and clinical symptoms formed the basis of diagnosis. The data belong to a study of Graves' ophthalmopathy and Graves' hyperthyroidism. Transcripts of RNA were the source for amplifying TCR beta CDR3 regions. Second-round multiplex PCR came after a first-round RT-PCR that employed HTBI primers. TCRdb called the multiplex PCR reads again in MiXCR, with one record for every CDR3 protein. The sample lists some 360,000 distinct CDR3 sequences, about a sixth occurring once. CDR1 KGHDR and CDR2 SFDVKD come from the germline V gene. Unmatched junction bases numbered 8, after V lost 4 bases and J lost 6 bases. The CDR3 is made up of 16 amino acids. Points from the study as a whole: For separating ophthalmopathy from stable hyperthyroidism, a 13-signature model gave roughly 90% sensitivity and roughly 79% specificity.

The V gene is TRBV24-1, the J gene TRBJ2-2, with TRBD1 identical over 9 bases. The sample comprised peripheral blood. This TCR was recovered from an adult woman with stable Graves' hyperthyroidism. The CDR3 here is CATSDWGTGNPGELFF. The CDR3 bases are TGTGCCACCAGTGACTGGGGGACAGGGAATCCCGGGGAGCTGTTTTTT.